The present TCR beta chain was sequenced within a study of T cells after yellow fever vaccination. The CDR3 extends over 14 amino acids. CDR1 is KGHSH, CDR2 LQKENI, per germline. Trimming shortened V by 0 bases and J by 2 bases, and 8 bases separated the two germline ends. TCRdb re-derived calls from the 5' RACE reads in MiXCR, one entry per CDR3 protein. The profile shows around 150,000 distinct CDR3 sequences, approximately 6.8% of them singletons. This clonotype was seen a handful of times. This rearrangement joins TRBV18 to TRBJ2-7; the D is unclear. This TCR derives from a man aged 18 to 29 who received the YFV17D yellow fever vaccine. The material sequenced was CD4+ T cells sorted from PBMCs, taken less than 6 days after the first yellow fever vaccination. The CDR3: CASSPPSGPYEQYF. The CDR3 DNA is TGTGCCAGCTCACCACCGTCCGGCCCCTACGAGCAGTACTTC.